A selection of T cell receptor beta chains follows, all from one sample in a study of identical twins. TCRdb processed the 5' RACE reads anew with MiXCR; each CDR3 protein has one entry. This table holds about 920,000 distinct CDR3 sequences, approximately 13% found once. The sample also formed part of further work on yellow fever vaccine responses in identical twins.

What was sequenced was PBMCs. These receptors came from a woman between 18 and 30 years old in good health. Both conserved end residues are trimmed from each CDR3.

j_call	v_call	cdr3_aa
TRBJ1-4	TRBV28	ASSFLTGAPGATNEKLF
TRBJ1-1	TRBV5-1	ASSLATGGLKTEAF
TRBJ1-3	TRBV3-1	ASSHGVGSGNTIY
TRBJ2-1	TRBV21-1	ATIHGGMLREQF
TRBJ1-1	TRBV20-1	SEFRGQGFSEAF
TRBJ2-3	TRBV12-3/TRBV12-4	ASSLSSGGGKDTQY
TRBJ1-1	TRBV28	ASITPGLYEAF
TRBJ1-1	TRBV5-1	ASKLEGGNTEAF
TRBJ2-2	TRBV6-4	ASSAVDTGELF
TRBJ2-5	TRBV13	ASSRDTFQETQY
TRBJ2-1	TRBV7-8	ASSLTRLAGIANEQF
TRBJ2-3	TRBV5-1	ATSTVFTDTQY
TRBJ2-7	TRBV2	ASSVEDEQY
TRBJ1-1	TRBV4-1	ASSQPLGAGQNTEAF
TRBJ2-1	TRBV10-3	AIKPASGNHGEQF
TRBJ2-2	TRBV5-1	ASSLAVGPTGELF
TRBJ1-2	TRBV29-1	SVDVREGVYGYT
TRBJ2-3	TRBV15	ATSSDMGGTDTQY